The rows below give T cell receptor beta chains drawn from one sample of a study of STAT5B mutations in CD4+ large granular lymphocyte leukemia. Some clones are missing from TCRdb's copy, which holds only in-frame ones; the method was immunoSEQ multiplex PCR. The sample lists approximately 35,000 clones, less than 85% occurring once. What was sequenced was CD4+ T cells from blood buffy coats. Receptors were obtained from a human donor in good health. Both conserved end residues are part of each CDR3. D genes are given only for firm matches. Some rows have no size entry. The others give once, few or many, or a class for an expanded clone.

D,V,J,size,DNA,CDR3
TRBD2,TRBV25-1,TRBJ2-1,NA,TGTGCCAGCAGTGCGACTAGCGGGAGGATCAATGAGCAGTTCTTC,CASSATSGRINEQFF
NA,TRBV7-3,TRBJ2-3,NA,TGTGCCAGCAGCCCCTCCAGGGACTTCAATACGCAGTATTTT,CASSPSRDFNTQYF
NA,TRBV5-8,TRBJ1-2,few,TGTGCCAGCAGCTTGGGGCGCGGCTATGGCTACACCTTC,CASSLGRGYGYTF
NA,TRBV29-1,TRBJ1-1,NA,TGCAGCGCCTTAGGGGAATCATACACTGAAGCTTTCTTT,CSALGESYTEAFF
NA,TRBV7-2,TRBJ1-2,few,TGTGCCAGCAGCTTACCACCCTGGCTTGTGGAGAACTATGGCTACACCTTC,CASSLPPWLVENYGYTF
TRBD1,TRBV6-6,TRBJ1-1,NA,TGTGCCAGCAGTTACCAGGGGGTTGGGAACACTGAAGCTTTCTTT,CASSYQGVGNTEAFF
NA,TRBV9,TRBJ2-2,NA,TGTGCCAGCAGCGTGGGGACTCACTACACCGGGGAGCTGTTTTTT,CASSVGTHYTGELFF
TRBD2,TRBV10-2,TRBJ2-3,NA,TGCGCCAGCAGGAGCGGGACTAGCGGAGGGACGCAGTATTTT,CASRSGTSGGTQYF
NA,TRBV11-2,TRBJ2-2,NA,TGTGCCAGCAGCCCTTTGGGATGGGGGGCCAACACCGGGGAGCTGTTTTTT,CASSPLGWGANTGELFF
NA,TRBV6-6,TRBJ1-4,NA,TGTGCCAGCAGTTACGGGGCCCCTAATGAAAAACTGTTTTTT,CASSYGAPNEKLFF
TRBD2,TRBV7-7,TRBJ2-1,NA,TGTGCCAGCAGCTTAGTACTAGCGACCTACAATGAGCAGTTCTTC,CASSLVLATYNEQFF
NA,TRBV7-6,TRBJ2-7,few,TGTGCCAGCAGCCATGGAGGGGGCTACGAGCAGTACTTC,CASSHGGGYEQYF